This entry features one T cell receptor beta chain sequence. The sample comes from a study of blood T cell repertoires in COVID-19. Across the whole study: T cells, B-cell-depleted T cells, or PBMCs supplied cDNA or gDNA.

The junction had 10 bases not matched to a gene; V was cut back by 3 bases and J by 6 bases. Germline V gene sequence: CDR1 KGHDR, CDR2 SFDVKD. There are 15 residues in the CDR3. TCRdb's copy holds only in-frame clones and misses some; the assay was immunoSEQ multiplex PCR. This table has over 130,000 clones, over 60% appearing once. The genes are TRBV24-1 and TRBJ2-7; 7 bases agree with TRBD1. This clonotype was obtained from a woman older than 75 with active or convalescent COVID-19. Sample: peripheral blood. CDR3 coding DNA: TGTGCCACCAGTGATCCAAGACAGGGATCAGGCGAGCAGTACTTC. As protein: CATSDPRQGSGEQYF.